Listed here are 9 T cell receptor beta chains from one sample, sequenced in a study of blood T cell repertoires in COVID-19. Profiling relied on immunoSEQ multiplex PCR, and the TCRdb table lists in-frame clones only, not all of them. The sample shows roughly 220,000 clones, more than 65% of them seen only once. Sequencing used peripheral blood. The receptor source for this set is a woman aged 55-69 years with acute or convalescent COVID-19.

The chain is built from TRBV7-9 and TRBJ2-3, with TRBD2 matching 7 bases. V was pared by 8 bases and J by 4 bases, with 3 bases of the junction left unmatched. Per germline, CDR1 SEHNR and CDR2 FQNEAQ (reference sequence). This CDR3 comprises 12 residues. The CDR3 loop reads CASGRGADTQYF. The DNA of the CDR3 is TGTGCCAGCGGACGGGGGGCAGATACGCAGTATTTT. The variable domain in full, with the rest retrieved from reference TRBV7-9 and TRBJ2-3, is DTGVSQNPRHKITKRGQNVTFRCDPISEHNRLYWYRQTLGQGPEFLTYFQNEAQLEKSRLLSDRFSAERPKGSFSTLEIQRTEQGDSAMYLCASGRGADTQYFGPGTRLTVL.

In DNA form, the CDR3 reads TGTGCCAGCAGCGTAGGGGACAGCTTCGATTCACCCCTCCACTTT. It yields the protein CASSVGDSFDSPLHF. J is TRBJ1-6 and V is TRBV9, with 7 bases that match TRBD1. Losses at the gene ends were 0 bases for V and 8 bases for J; bases not matched to a gene: 5. Per germline, CDR1 SGDLS and CDR2 YYNGEE. This CDR3 spans 15 amino acids.

The genes are TRBV7-8 and TRBJ1-3; D is perhaps TRBD1 (5 bases). There are 16 residues in the CDR3. In germline, CDR1 is SGHVS, CDR2 FQNEAQ. With 5 bases removed from V and 0 bases from J, the gap between germline ends came to 14 bases. This chain's CDR3 is CASSPLAGTSGNTIYF. The CDR3 nucleotides are TGTGCCAGCAGCCCCCTGGCGGGGACCTCTGGAAACACCATATATTTT.

The rearrangement links TRBV6-5 to TRBJ2-3; a weak D match, TRBD2 (6 bases). Germline CDR1 and CDR2: MNHEY and SVGAGI. The CDR3 extends over 15 amino acids. The V end lost 4 bases, the J end lost 6 bases, and 17 bases lay between the germline ends. In DNA, the CDR3 is TGTGCCAGCAGTTCACCTCCCCCGGGGAGGGATACGCAGTATTTT. Translating it yields CASSSPPPGRDTQYF.

The CDR3 DNA reads as TGTGCCAGCAGCGTCGAGGGGGTTTCCTACAATGAGCAGTTCTTC. The encoded protein is CASSVEGVSYNEQFF. V and J are TRBV9 and TRBJ2-1; D might be TRBD1 (6 bases). CDR3 length: 15 residues. V lost 2 bases, J lost 1 base, and 10 bases lay in between. Germline V lookup: CDR1 SGDLS, CDR2 YYNGEE. Based on the CDR3 plus reference TRBV9 and TRBJ2-1, the full variable domain is DSGVTQTPKHLITATGQRVTLRCSPRSGDLSVYWYQQSLDQGLQFLIQYYNGEERAKGNILERFSAQQFPDLHSELNLSSLELGDSALYFCASSVEGVSYNEQFFGPGTRLTVL.

The chain combines TRBV2 with TRBJ1-4; D may be TRBD1 (6 bases). Germline CDR1 is SNHLY and CDR2 is FYNNEI. The CDR3 length is 14 residues. Trimming removed 3 bases at V and 6 bases at J, with 11 bases between. Here the CDR3 DNA reads TGTGCCAGCAGTGAGAGGGGGGGGTATGAAAAACTGTTTTTT. This gives the protein CASSERGGYEKLFF.

The chain is built from TRBV7-2 and TRBJ2-1; 12 nucleotides align to TRBD2. Per germline, CDR1 SGHTA and CDR2 FQGNSA. The CDR3 runs to 17 residues. V lost 5 bases and J lost 7; bases outside the gene matches: 12. The CDR3 nucleotides read TGTGCCAGCAGCCCATTACGACTAGCGGGGGCGGGGAATGAGCAGTTCTTC. As protein: CASSPLRLAGAGNEQFF.

The rearrangement links TRBV6-5 to TRBJ2-5, with D possibly being TRBD1 (5 bases). CDR1 and CDR2 from the germline V gene are MNHEY and SVGAGI. Trimming pared 5 bases from V and 5 bases from J, leaving 9 bases between. There are 12 residues in the CDR3. In DNA, the CDR3 is TGTGCCAGCAGTAGGGGTTGGGAGACCCAGTACTTC. It codes for CASSRGWETQYF.

In this sample, this clone turned up a few times. The chain combines TRBV12-3 or TRBV12-4 with TRBJ2-1; D gene ambiguous. This CDR3 is built from 13 residues. Trimming shortened V by 6 bases and J by 4 bases, and 10 bases separated the two germline ends. The CDR3 region has the DNA TGTGCCAGCAGACTCTCACCGTACAATGAGCAGTTCTTC. Translating it yields CASRLSPYNEQFF.